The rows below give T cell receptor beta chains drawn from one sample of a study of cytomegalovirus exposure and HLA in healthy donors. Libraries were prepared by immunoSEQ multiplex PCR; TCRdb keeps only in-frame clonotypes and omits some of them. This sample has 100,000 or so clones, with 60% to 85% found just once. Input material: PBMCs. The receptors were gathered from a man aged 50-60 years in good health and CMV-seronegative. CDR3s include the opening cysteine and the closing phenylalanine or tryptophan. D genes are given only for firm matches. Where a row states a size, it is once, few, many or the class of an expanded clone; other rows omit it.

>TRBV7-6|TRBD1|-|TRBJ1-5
CASSTGVWQPQHF
TGTGCCAGCAGCACAGGGGTTTGGCAGCCCCAGCATTTT
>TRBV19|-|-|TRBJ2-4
CASSSLAGNIQYF
TGTGCCAGTAGTTCTCTGGCAGGGAACATTCAGTACTTC
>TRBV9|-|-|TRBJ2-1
CASSVGDTYYNEQFF
TGTGCCAGCAGCGTAGGGGACACCTACTACAATGAGCAGTTCTTC
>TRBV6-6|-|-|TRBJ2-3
CASSYSQGWSADTQYF
TGTGCCAGCAGTTACTCCCAGGGATGGAGCGCAGATACGCAGTATTTT
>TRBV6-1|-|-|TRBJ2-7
CASSEGQTSYEQYF
TGTGCCAGCAGTGAAGGACAGACCTCCTACGAGCAGTACTTC
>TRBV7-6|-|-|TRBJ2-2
CASSPRNTGELFF
TGTGCCAGCAGCCCCAGGAACACCGGGGAGCTGTTTTTT
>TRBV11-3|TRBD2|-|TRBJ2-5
CASSLATSGQETQYF
TGTGCCAGCAGCTTAGCGACTAGCGGACAAGAGACCCAGTACTTC
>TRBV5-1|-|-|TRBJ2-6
CASSPGVEFSGANVLTF
TGCGCCAGCAGCCCAGGGGTGGAATTCTCTGGGGCCAACGTCCTGACTTTC
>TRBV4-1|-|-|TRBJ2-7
CASSQGGPAEF
TGCGCCAGCAGCCAGGGGGGGCCGGCTGAATTC
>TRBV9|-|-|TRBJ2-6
CASSPGLPWANVLTF
TGTGCCAGCAGCCCGGGACTGCCCTGGGCCAACGTCCTGACTTTC
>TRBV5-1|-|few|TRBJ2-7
CASRVNSGSYEQYF
TGCGCCAGCAGGGTTAATAGCGGTTCCTACGAGCAGTACTTC
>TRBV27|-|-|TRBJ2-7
CASSGVSVGANYEQYF
TGTGCCAGCAGCGGGGTCTCGGTGGGAGCGAACTACGAGCAGTACTTC